A single T cell receptor beta chain is shown here with its context. The antigen remains undetermined. This entry is derived from a study of T cells in Graves' hyperthyroidism and ophthalmopathy. This CDR3 contains 13 residues. Germline V CDR1 and CDR2: SGHTA, FQGTGA. V was trimmed by 6 bases and J by 3 bases, leaving 8 bases between them. The CDR3 regions of TCR beta were amplified from RNA transcripts. Initially, a first-round RT-PCR of the TCR CDR3 employed the HTBI primer set. TCRdb passed the multiplex PCR reads through MiXCR, listing each CDR3 protein once. The sample comprises fewer than 550,000 distinct CDR3 sequences, more than 15% of which are singletons, and 7.5% to 9% rests with the top ten. Patients aged 18 to 65 had newly diagnosed hyperthyroidism of under 2 months' duration. Diagnosing involved the use of clinical symptoms, serum thyroxine and TRAb, thyroid ultrasound and orbital computed tomography. Out of 8.5 to 10 ml of fresh peripheral blood came the PBMCs.

Notes on the study in general: Blood samples included most of the expanded thyroid clonotypes exceeding 0.001.

Specimen: blood. The clonotype was recovered from a woman between 18 and 30 years old with Graves' hyperthyroidism. The chain carries TRBV7-3 and TRBJ2-2, with D tentatively TRBD1 (5 bases). The CDR3: CASRPQDTGELFF. The CDR3 DNA follows: TGTGCCAGCAGGCCACAGGACACCGGGGAGCTGTTTTTT.